Listed below are T cell receptor beta chains from one sample, sequenced in a study of blood T cell repertoires in COVID-19. Data came from immunoSEQ multiplex PCR; TCRdb stores just in-frame clones and leaves some out. This sample has around 150,000 clones, with about four fifths found just once. What was sequenced was peripheral blood. These TCRs come from a man in his 60s with active or convalescent COVID-19. Each CDR3 is given with its conserved first and last residue. D genes are given only for firm matches. Only some rows state a clone size, as once, few, many or a class for expanded clones.

>TRBD1|.|TRBV5-4|TRBJ2-2
TGTGCCAGCAGCTCCGGGACAGGGGACACCGGGGAGCTGTTTTTT
CASSSGTGDTGELFF
>.|many|TRBV5-5|TRBJ2-7
TGTGCCAGCAGCTTGGGGGTGCGGACTGGCTCCTACGAGCAGTACTTC
CASSLGVRTGSYEQYF
>.|.|TRBV27|TRBJ1-1
TGTGCCAGCAGCCCACAGTTGCGTAACACTGAAGCTTTCTTT
CASSPQLRNTEAFF
>TRBD1|once|TRBV10-1|TRBJ2-7
TGCGCCAGCAGTGAGCTACGGGACAGCGTCTCCTACGAGCAGTACTTC
CASSELRDSVSYEQYF
>TRBD2|once|TRBV5-8|TRBJ2-1
TGTGCCAGCAGCTTGTCGGCGGGGGGTCACAATGAGCAGTTCTTC
CASSLSAGGHNEQFF
>TRBD1|.|TRBV5-1|TRBJ2-7
TGCGCCAGCAGCTTGGCCGAGGGGGCCAGCGAGCAGTACTTC
CASSLAEGASEQYF
>.|.|TRBV2|TRBJ1-6
TGTGCCAGCAGTTTGAGCTCCTATAATTCACCCCTCCACTTT
CASSLSSYNSPLHF
>TRBD1|.|TRBV19|TRBJ2-7
TGTGCCAGTAGGACGATCTTCGGACAGGGGAGGTACGAGCAGTACTTC
CASRTIFGQGRYEQYF
>TRBD1|.|TRBV5-1|TRBJ1-5
TGCGCCAGCAGCTTGGGGGACAGGGCGGAGCAGCCCCAGCATTTT
CASSLGDRAEQPQHF
>.|.|TRBV29-1|TRBJ1-2
TGCAGCGTCGGGGAGGACTATGGCTACACCTTC
CSVGEDYGYTF
>TRBD2|.|TRBV19|TRBJ2-7
TGTGCCAGTAGTGAGTCTAGCGGTGGCTCCTACGAGCAGTACTTC
CASSESSGGSYEQYF